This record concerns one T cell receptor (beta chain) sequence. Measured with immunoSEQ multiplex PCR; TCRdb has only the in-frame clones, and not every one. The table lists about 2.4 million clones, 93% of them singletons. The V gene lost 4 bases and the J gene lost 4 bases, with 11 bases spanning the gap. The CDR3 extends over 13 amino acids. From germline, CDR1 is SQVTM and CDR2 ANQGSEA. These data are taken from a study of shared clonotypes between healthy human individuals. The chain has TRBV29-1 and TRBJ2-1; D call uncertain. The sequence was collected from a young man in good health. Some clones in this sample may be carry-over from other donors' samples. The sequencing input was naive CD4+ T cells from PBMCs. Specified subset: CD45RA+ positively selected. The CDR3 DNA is TGCAGCGTTGCTCGGCAGAAGTACAATGAGCAGTTCTTC. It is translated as CSVARQKYNEQFF.